The T cell receptor (beta chain) described here comes from a study of T cell responses to AZD1222 COVID-19 vaccine. TCRdb keeps only in-frame clones here, not all; method: immunoSEQ multiplex PCR. The data show about 81,000 clones, 70% to 90% seen once. Germline CDR1 MNHEY, CDR2 SVGAGI. The CDR3 spans 15 residues. The ends were cut back, 10 bases at V and 1 base at J, with 16 bases in the middle. This material consisted of peripheral blood, taken 28 days after the second AZD1222 dose. The chain uses TRBV6-5 and TRBJ2-2, with D possibly being TRBD1 (6 bases). This clonotype originated in an adult who received the AZD1222 COVID-19 vaccine. The CDR3 here is CATSPGTLNTGELFF. CDR3 bases: TGTGCCACCTCTCCCGGGACATTGAACACCGGGGAGCTGTTTTTT.